Each of the 14 T cell receptor beta chains below was sequenced from the same sample in a study of T cells expressing NK-cell markers. TCRdb reprocessed the 5' RACE reads, with one entry per CDR3 protein and no DNA. In all, the sample yields around 380,000 distinct CDR3 sequences. Sequencing was performed on blood T cells: a sorted CD56 or NKG2C T cell subset, CD4+ or CD8+ T cells, or bulk PBMC T cells (not recorded which). The receptor source for this set is a woman aged 50 to 65 in good health.

The V gene is TRBV14, the J gene TRBJ2-1; TCRdb returns TRBD1, unconfirmable since there is no DNA. In germline, CDR1 is SGHDN, CDR2 FVKESK. There are 13 residues in the CDR3. CDR3 sequence: CASSQDQGTPLFF.

The chain uses TRBV5-1 and TRBJ2-1. Germline values: CDR1 SGHRS, CDR2 YFSETQ. CDR3 length equals 11 residues. The CDR3: CASSGSYEQFF.

The chain has TRBV28 and TRBJ2-1; there is no DNA to check the TCRdb D call of TRBD1. CDR1 MDHEN and CDR2 SYDVKM come from the germline V gene. There are 16 residues in the CDR3. CDR3 in amino acids: CASSLPGGSSYNEQFF.

The chain couples TRBV4-1 to TRBJ2-7. The CDR3 is made up of 14 amino acids. Germline V gene data show CDR1 as MGHRA and CDR2 as YSYEKL. CDR3 residues: CASSQFPSSYEQYF.

V and J are TRBV20-1 and TRBJ2-4; TCRdb calls TRBD2, which cannot be checked without DNA. This CDR3 comprises 12 residues. Germline V gene data show CDR1 as DFQATT and CDR2 as SNEGSKA (reference sequence). CDR3 region: CSARAQGGIQYF.

J is TRBJ2-7 and V is TRBV7-6; TCRdb lists TRBD2, though no DNA is available to test this call. CDR1 SGHVS and CDR2 FNYEAQ come from the germline V gene. The CDR3 runs 15 residues. The CDR3 here is CASSLGGLLRGEQYF.

This chain links TRBV5-1 with TRBJ2-2; TCRdb returns TRBD1, unconfirmable since there is no DNA. The CDR3 is made up of 15 amino acids. The germline V gene has CDR1 SGHRS and CDR2 YFSETQ. CDR3 in amino acids: CASSLWGPTTGELFF.

The chain has TRBV12-3 or TRBV12-4 and TRBJ2-5; absent DNA, TCRdb's TRBD2 call cannot be checked. The CDR3 consists of 13 residues. CDR3 residues: CASTGLAEETQYF.

V gene TRBV6-6 combines with J gene TRBJ2-1; TCRdb calls TRBD2, which cannot be checked without DNA. The CDR3 is 13 amino acids. The germline gives CDR1 MNHNY, CDR2 SVGAGI (reference sequence). The CDR3 here is CASGENSYNEQFF.

The chain recombines TRBV30 with TRBJ2-1; TCRdb's D call, TRBD2, is unchecked because there is no DNA. The CDR3 covers 15 residues. Germline loops: CDR1 GTSNPN, CDR2 SVGIG (reference sequence). Here the CDR3 reads CAWSASPSSYNEQFF.

The chain uses TRBV4-1 and TRBJ2-3; TCRdb proposes TRBD1, but this gene call is untestable without DNA. There are 15 residues in the CDR3. Germline V CDR1 and CDR2: MGHRA, YSYEKL. CDR3 amino acids: CASSRQDRTTDTQYF.

This chain connects TRBV25-1 to TRBJ1-2; TCRdb calls TRBD1, which cannot be checked without DNA. CDR1 is MGHDK and CDR2 is SYGVNS in the germline V gene. The CDR3 spans 12 residues. This CDR3 reads CASSWGVGGYTF.

The gene calls are TRBV5-1 and TRBJ2-7; TCRdb proposes TRBD2, but this gene call is untestable without DNA. Germline V lookup: CDR1 SGHRS, CDR2 YFSETQ. The CDR3 totals 15 residues. CDR3 sequence reads: CASRPSSGPAYEQYF.

This chain links TRBV4-2 with TRBJ2-1; TCRdb outputs TRBD2, but without DNA this stays unchecked. CDR3 length: 13 amino acids. The germline gives CDR1 LGHNA, CDR2 YNFKEQ. The CDR3 is CASSQVGLAEQFF.